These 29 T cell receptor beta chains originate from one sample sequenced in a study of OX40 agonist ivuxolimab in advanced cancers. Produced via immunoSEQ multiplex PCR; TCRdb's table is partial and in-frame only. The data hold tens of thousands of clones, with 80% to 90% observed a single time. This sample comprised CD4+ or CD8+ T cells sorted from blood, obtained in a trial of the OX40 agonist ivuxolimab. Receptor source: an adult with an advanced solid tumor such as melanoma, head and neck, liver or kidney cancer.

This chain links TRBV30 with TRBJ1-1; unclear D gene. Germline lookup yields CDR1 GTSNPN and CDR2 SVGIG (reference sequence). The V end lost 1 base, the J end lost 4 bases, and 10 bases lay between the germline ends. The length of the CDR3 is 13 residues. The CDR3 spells CAWSGGVGTEAFF. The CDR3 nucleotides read TGTGCCTGGAGTGGCGGGGTAGGCACTGAAGCTTTCTTT.

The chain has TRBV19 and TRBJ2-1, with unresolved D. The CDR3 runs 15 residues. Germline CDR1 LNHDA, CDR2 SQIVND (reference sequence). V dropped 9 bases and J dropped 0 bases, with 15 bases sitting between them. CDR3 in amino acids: CASRKARSSYNEQFF. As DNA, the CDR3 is TGTGCCAGCCGTAAAGCCCGGAGCTCCTACAATGAGCAGTTCTTC.

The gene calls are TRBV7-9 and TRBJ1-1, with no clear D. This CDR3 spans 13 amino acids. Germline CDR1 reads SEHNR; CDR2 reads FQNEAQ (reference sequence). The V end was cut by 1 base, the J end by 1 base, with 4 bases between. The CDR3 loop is CASSLEGNTEAFF. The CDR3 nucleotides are TGTGCCAGCAGCTTAGAGGGGAACACTGAAGCTTTCTTT. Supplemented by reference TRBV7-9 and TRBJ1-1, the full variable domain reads DTGVSQNPRHKITKRGQNVTFRCDPISEHNRLYWYRQTLGQGPEFLTYFQNEAQLEKSRLLSDRFSAERPKGSFSTLEIQRTEQGDSAMYLCASSLEGNTEAFFGQGTRLTVV.

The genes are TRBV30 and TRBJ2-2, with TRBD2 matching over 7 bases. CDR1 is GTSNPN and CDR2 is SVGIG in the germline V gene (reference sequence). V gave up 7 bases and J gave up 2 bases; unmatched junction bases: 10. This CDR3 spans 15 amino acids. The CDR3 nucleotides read TGTGCCTCCCCGCGGCTAGCGGCTAACACCGGGGAGCTGTTTTTT. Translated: CASPRLAANTGELFF.

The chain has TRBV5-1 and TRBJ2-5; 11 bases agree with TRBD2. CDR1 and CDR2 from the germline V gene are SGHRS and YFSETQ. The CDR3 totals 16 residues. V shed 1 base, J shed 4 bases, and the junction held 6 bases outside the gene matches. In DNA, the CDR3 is TGCGCCAGCAGCTTGACTAGCGGGAGTTCGGGAGAGACCCAGTACTTC. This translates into CASSLTSGSSGETQYF.

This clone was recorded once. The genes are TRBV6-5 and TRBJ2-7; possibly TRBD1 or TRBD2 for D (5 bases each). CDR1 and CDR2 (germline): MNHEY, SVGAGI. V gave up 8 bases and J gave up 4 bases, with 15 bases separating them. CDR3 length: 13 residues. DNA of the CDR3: TGTGCCAGCGGAAAGGGACGAGGTTACGAGCAGTACTTC. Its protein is CASGKGRGYEQYF.

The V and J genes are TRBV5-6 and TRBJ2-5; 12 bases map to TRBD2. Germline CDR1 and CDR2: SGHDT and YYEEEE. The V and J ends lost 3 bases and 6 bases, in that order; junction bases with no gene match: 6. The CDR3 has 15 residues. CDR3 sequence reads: CASSWGLAGFQTQYF. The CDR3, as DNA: TGTGCCAGCAGCTGGGGACTAGCGGGTTTTCAGACCCAGTACTTC.

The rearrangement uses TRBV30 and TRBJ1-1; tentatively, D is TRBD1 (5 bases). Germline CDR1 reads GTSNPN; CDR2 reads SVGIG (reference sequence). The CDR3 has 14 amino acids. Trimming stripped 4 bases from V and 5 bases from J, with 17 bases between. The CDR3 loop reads CAWTKPREGTEAFF. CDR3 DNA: TGTGCCTGGACCAAGCCCCGAGAGGGGACTGAAGCTTTCTTT.

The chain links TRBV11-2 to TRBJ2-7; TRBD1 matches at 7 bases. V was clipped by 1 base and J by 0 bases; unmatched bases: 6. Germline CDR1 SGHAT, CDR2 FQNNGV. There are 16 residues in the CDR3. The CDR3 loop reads CASSLGHRGSSYEQYF. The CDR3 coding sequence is TGTGCCAGCAGCTTAGGGCACAGGGGAAGCTCCTACGAGCAGTACTTC.

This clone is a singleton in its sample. The CDR3 protein is CASGSGTGDLQPQHF. As DNA, the CDR3 is TGTGCCAGTGGATCCGGGACAGGGGATCTCCAGCCCCAGCATTTT. This chain joins TRBV19 and TRBJ1-5, with 10 bases matching TRBD1. The V segment lost 8 bases and the J segment 7 bases; nucleotides outside the gene matches: 11. Germline V CDR1 and CDR2: LNHDA, SQIVND (reference sequence). CDR3 length: 15 residues.

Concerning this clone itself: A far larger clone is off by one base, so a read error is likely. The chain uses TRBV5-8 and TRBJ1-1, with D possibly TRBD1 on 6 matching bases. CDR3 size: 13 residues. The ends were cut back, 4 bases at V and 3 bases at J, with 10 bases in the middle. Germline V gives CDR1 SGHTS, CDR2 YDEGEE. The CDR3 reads CASSHGGHTEAFF. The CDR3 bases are TGTGCCAGCAGCCACGGGGGGCACACTGAAGCTTTCTTT.

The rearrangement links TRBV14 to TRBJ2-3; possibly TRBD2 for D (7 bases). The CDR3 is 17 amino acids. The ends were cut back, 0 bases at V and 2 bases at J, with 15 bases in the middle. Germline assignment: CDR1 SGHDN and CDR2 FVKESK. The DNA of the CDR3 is TGTGCCAGCAGCCAAGATATCGGGGGGCGGATCACAGATACGCAGTATTTT. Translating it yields CASSQDIGGRITDTQYF. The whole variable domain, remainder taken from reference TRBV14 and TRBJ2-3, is EAGVTQFPSHSVIEKGQTVTLRCDPISGHDNLYWYRRVMGKEIKFLLHFVKESKQDESGMPNNRFLAERTGGTYSTLKVQPAELEDSGVYFCASSQDIGGRITDTQYFGPGTRLTVL.

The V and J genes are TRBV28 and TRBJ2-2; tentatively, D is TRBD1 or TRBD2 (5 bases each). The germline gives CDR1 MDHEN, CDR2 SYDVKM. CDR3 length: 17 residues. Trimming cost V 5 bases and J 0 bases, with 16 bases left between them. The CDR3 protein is CASSPRGADANTGELFF. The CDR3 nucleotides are TGTGCCAGCAGTCCCCGAGGGGCGGATGCGAACACCGGGGAGCTGTTTTTT. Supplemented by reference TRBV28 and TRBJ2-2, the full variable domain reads DVKVTQSSRYLVKRTGEKVFLECVQDMDHENMFWYRQDPGLGLRLIYFSYDVKMKEKGDIPEGYSVSREKKERFSLILESASTNQTSMYLCASSPRGADANTGELFFGEGSRLTVL.

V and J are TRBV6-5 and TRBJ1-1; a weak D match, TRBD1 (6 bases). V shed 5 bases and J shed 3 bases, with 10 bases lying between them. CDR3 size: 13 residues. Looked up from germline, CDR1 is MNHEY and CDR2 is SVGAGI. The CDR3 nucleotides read TGTGCCAGCAGTCCCGGACAGCACACTGAAGCTTTCTTT. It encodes CASSPGQHTEAFF.

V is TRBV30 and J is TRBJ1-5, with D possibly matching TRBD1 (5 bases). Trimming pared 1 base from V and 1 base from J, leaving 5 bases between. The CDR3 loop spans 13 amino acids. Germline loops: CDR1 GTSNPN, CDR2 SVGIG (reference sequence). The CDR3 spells CAWSGGSNQPQHF. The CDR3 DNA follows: TGTGCCTGGAGTGGGGGGAGCAATCAGCCCCAGCATTTT.

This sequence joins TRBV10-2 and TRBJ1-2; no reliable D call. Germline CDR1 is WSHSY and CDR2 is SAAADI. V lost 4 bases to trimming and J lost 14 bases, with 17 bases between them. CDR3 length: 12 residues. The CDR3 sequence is CASSGDVLIKTF. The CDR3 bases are TGCGCCAGCAGTGGTGATGTACTAATTAAAACCTTC.

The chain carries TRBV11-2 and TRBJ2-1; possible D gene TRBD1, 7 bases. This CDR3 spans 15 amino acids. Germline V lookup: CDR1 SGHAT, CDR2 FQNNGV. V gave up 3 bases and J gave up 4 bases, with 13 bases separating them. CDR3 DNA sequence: TGTGCCAGCAGCTTCAGGGGGGACCCTTACAATGAGCAGTTCTTC. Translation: CASSFRGDPYNEQFF. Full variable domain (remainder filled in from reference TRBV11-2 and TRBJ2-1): EAGVAQSPRYKIIEKRQSVAFWCNPISGHATLYWYQQILGQGPKLLIQFQNNGVVDDSQLPKDRFSAERLKGVDSTLKIQPAKLEDSAVYLCASSFRGDPYNEQFFGPGTRLTVL.

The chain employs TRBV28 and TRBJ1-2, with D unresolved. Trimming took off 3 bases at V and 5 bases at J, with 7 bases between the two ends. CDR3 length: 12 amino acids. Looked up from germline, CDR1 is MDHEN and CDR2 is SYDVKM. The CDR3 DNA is TGTGCCAGCAGTTTTACCGGTTATGGCTACACCTTC. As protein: CASSFTGYGYTF.

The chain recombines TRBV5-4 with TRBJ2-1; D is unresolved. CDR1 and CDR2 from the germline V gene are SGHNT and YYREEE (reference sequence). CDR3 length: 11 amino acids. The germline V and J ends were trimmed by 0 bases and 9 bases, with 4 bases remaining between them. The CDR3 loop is CASSLDSEQFF. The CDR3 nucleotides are TGTGCCAGCAGCTTGGATAGTGAGCAGTTCTTC.

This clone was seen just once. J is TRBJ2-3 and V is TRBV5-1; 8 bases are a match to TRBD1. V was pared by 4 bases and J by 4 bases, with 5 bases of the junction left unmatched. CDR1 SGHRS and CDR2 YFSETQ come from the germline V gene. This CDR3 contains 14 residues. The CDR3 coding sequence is TGCGCCAGCAGCATAGGACAGGGAGCAGATACGCAGTATTTT. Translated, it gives CASSIGQGADTQYF.

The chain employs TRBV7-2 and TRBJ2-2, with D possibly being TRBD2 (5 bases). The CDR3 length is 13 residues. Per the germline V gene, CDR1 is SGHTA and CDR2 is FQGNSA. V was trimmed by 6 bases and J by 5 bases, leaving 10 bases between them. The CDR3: CASRRDGTGELFF. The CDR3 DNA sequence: TGTGCCAGCAGGAGGGATGGAACCGGGGAGCTGTTTTTT.

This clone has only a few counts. The CDR3 is CASSAPNEQYF. In DNA, the CDR3 is TGTGCCAGCAGCGCGCCGAACGAGCAGTACTTC. The gene calls are TRBV6-6 and TRBJ2-7; D is unclear. The germline CDR1 and CDR2 sequences are MNHNY and SVGAGI (reference sequence). V was shortened by 6 bases and J by 5 bases, with 8 bases between the two germline ends. The CDR3 sequence is 11 residues long.

Written as DNA, the CDR3 is TGTGCCAGCAGCTTAGACCCCGGGGAGCTGTTTTTT. Translation gives CASSLDPGELFF. V and J are TRBV7-7 and TRBJ2-2; D remains unclear. Trimming left V 1 base short and J 6 bases short, with 3 bases between. Per germline, CDR1 SSHAT and CDR2 FNYEAQ (reference sequence). The length of the CDR3 is 12 residues.

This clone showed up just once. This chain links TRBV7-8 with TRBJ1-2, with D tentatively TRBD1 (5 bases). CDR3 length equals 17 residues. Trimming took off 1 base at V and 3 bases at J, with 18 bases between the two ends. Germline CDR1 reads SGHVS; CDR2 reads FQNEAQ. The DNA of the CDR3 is TGTGCCAGCAGCTTAGGCGGCAGATCGGGGGAAGACTATGGCTACACCTTC. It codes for CASSLGGRSGEDYGYTF.

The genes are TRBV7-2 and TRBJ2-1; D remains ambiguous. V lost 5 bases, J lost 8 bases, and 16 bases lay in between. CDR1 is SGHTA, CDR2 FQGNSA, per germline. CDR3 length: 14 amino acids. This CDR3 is CASSARARVHEQFF. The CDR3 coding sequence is TGTGCCAGCAGCGCAAGGGCTAGGGTTCATGAGCAGTTCTTC.

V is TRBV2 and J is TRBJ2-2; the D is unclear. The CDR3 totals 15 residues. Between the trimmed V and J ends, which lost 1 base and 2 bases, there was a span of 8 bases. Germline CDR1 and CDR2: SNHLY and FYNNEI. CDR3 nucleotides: TGTGCCAGCAGTGAAGAACGGGCAAACACCGGGGAGCTGTTTTTT. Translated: CASSEERANTGELFF.

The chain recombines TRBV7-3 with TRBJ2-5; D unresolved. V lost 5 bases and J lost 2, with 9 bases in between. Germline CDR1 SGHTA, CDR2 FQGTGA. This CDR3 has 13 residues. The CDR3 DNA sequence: TGTGCCAGCAGCGAACTCCCACAAGAGACCCAGTACTTC. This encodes CASSELPQETQYF.

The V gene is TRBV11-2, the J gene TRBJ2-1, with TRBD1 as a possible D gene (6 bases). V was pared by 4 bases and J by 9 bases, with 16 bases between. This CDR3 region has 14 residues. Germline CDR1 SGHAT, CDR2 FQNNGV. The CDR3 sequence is CASSSVTGMGEQFF. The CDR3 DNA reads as TGTGCCAGCAGCTCTGTAACAGGGATGGGTGAGCAGTTCTTC.

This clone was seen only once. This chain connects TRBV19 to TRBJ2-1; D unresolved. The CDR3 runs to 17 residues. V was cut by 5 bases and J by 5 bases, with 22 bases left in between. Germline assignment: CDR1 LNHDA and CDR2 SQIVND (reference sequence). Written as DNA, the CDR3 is TGTGCCAGTAGTCCCTTTGGGGAAAGAGAACCCCACAATGAGCAGTTCTTC. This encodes CASSPFGEREPHNEQFF. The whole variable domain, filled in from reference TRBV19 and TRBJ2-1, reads DGGITQSPKYLFRKEGQNVTLSCEQNLNHDAMYWYRQDPGQGLRLIYYSQIVNDFQKGDIAEGYSVSREKKESFPLTVTSAQKNPTAFYLCASSPFGEREPHNEQFFGPGTRLTVL.